This entry lists 28 T cell receptor beta chains sequenced from one sample in a study of shared clonotypes between healthy human individuals. The protocol was immunoSEQ multiplex PCR, while the TCRdb copy is restricted to in-frame clones and leaves out a portion. The table lists fewer than 550,000 clones, nearly 80% of them singletons. Specimen: PBMCs. The receptor source for this set is a middle-aged woman in good health. Some clones in this sample may be carry-over from other donors' samples.

This clone was picked up many times. The V and J genes are TRBV6-6 and TRBJ2-7; 8 bases line up with TRBD1. The CDR3 is 14 amino acids. The ends lost 5 bases at V and 5 bases at J; junction bases unmatched: 8. Germline CDR1 MNHNY, CDR2 SVGAGI (reference sequence). The CDR3 sequence: CASSAQGGMDEQYF. The CDR3, as DNA: TGTGCCAGCAGTGCACAGGGGGGTATGGACGAGCAGTACTTC.

As regards this clone: Given a much more abundant clone one base away, this may be a read error. Other DNA sequences in the sample encode the same CDR3. The CDR3: CASSNPDRGIGYTF. CDR3 coding DNA: TGTGCCAGCAGTAACCCGGACAGGGGGATAGGATACACCTTC. The V call is TRBV27, the J call TRBJ1-2; 10 nucleotides match TRBD1. CDR1 MNHEY and CDR2 SMNVEV come from the germline V gene (reference sequence). V lost 5 bases to trimming and J lost 11 bases; unmatched junction nucleotides: 11. The CDR3 consists of 14 residues.

The CDR3 protein is CASSLATGGVETQYF. Written as DNA, the CDR3 is TGCGCCAGCAGCCTTGCGACAGGGGGCGTGGAGACCCAGTACTTC. The V and J genes are TRBV4-1 and TRBJ2-5; TRBD1 agrees at 10 bases. V lost 4 bases, J lost 5 bases, and 7 bases stayed unmatched. This CDR3 contains 15 residues. Germline V gene sequence: CDR1 MGHRA, CDR2 YSYEKL.

This clone was seen a few times. A read error may produce the germline difference seen at one junction end. The V gene is TRBV18, the J gene TRBJ1-5; D gene uncertain. CDR1 is KGHSH, CDR2 LQKENI, per germline. CDR3 length equals 13 residues. CDR3 bases: TGTGCCAGCTCCCCACCTACGGGTCAGCCCCAGCATTTT. It is translated as CASSPPTGQPQHF.

The CDR3 nucleotides read TGTGCCAGCAGTCCAGGGACCTCCCGCGCCTACGAGCAGTACTTC. Its protein product is CASSPGTSRAYEQYF. J is TRBJ2-7 and V is TRBV28; the D call may be TRBD1 or TRBD2 (5 bases each). The germline CDR1 and CDR2 sequences are MDHEN and SYDVKM. This CDR3 has 15 residues. The V end lost 5 bases, the J end lost 2 bases, and 16 bases lay between the germline ends.

The chain joins TRBV11-2 to TRBJ2-7; tentatively, D is TRBD1 or TRBD2 (5 bases each). With 5 bases removed from V and 3 bases from J, the gap between germline ends came to 14 bases. Germline assignment: CDR1 SGHAT and CDR2 FQNNGV. The CDR3 sequence is 14 residues long. The CDR3 DNA sequence: TGTGCCAGCAGCCTAGGGACCCGAGACTACGAGCAGTACTTC. Encoded protein: CASSLGTRDYEQYF.

The chain carries TRBV10-3 and TRBJ2-3; maybe TRBD1 (6 bases). Germline CDR1 is ENHRY and CDR2 is SYGVKD. The V end was cut by 2 bases, the J end by 4 bases, with 13 bases between. CDR3 length: 15 amino acids. The CDR3: CAISERAGDADTQYF. In DNA, the CDR3 is TGTGCCATCAGTGAGAGGGCAGGGGACGCAGATACGCAGTATTTT.

The DNA for the CDR3 is TGTGCCATCAGTGAAGTAGGGACAGCCTACGAGCAGTACTTC. This translates into CAISEVGTAYEQYF. J is TRBJ2-7 and V is TRBV10-3; TRBD1 agrees at 7 bases. The CDR3 totals 14 residues. Looked up from germline, CDR1 is ENHRY and CDR2 is SYGVKD. V dropped 3 bases and J dropped 2; count of bases not matched to a gene: 4.

This clone turned up a few times. CDR3 sequence (DNA): TGTGCCAGCAGCCTAGTCTATGGCTACACCTTC. It encodes CASSLVYGYTF. The chain carries TRBV7-9 and TRBJ1-2; no reliable D call. Germline V gene sequence: CDR1 SEHNR, CDR2 FQNEAQ (reference sequence). CDR3 size: 11 residues. Trimming pared 5 bases from V and 4 bases from J, leaving 5 bases between.

This chain uses TRBV10-3 with TRBJ2-2, with 14 bases matching TRBD2. Germline CDR1 is ENHRY and CDR2 is SYGVKD. V gave up 6 bases and J gave up 4 bases; unmatched junction bases: 7. CDR3 length: 17 residues. CDR3: CAIRTGLAGVSTGELFF. The CDR3 coding sequence is TGTGCCATCAGGACGGGACTAGCGGGAGTAAGCACCGGGGAGCTGTTTTTT.

This chain uses TRBV6-1 with TRBJ2-5, with D unclear. Germline V gives CDR1 MNHNS, CDR2 SASEGT. Between the trimmed V and J ends, which lost 7 bases and 5 bases, there was a span of 8 bases. This CDR3 contains 11 residues. Here the CDR3 reads CASTLGETQYF. As DNA, the CDR3 is TGTGCCAGCACCCTGGGGGAGACCCAGTACTTC.

The chain is built from TRBV29-1 and TRBJ2-7, with D possibly being TRBD2 (6 bases). The germline gives CDR1 SQVTM, CDR2 ANQGSEA. V lost 3 bases, J lost 5 bases, and 14 bases lay in between. The CDR3 has 13 amino acids. This chain's CDR3 is CSVDPGLGHEQYF. CDR3 nucleotide sequence: TGCAGCGTTGACCCGGGACTCGGCCACGAGCAGTACTTC.

J is TRBJ2-5 and V is TRBV9; 8 bases are a match to TRBD1. Germline CDR1 SGDLS, CDR2 YYNGEE. This CDR3 comprises 14 residues. After removal of 1 base from V and 4 bases from J, the junction contained 3 bases not matched to a gene. The CDR3 loop reads CASSVSQGAETQYF. The CDR3 region has the DNA TGTGCCAGCAGCGTAAGTCAGGGGGCAGAGACCCAGTACTTC.

The chain is built from TRBV19 and TRBJ2-1, with 9 bases matching TRBD2. This CDR3 has 15 amino acids. Germline lookup yields CDR1 LNHDA and CDR2 SQIVND (reference sequence). The V gene end was trimmed by 0 bases and the J gene end by 7 bases; junction bases not matched to a gene: 4. CDR3: CASSIDRLAGNEQFF. The DNA for the CDR3 is TGTGCCAGTAGTATAGATAGGCTAGCGGGGAATGAGCAGTTCTTC.

The chain couples TRBV5-1 to TRBJ1-2, with D hard to call. Deletions cut 4 bases from V and 5 bases from J, with 21 bases between. CDR3 length: 16 residues. The V gene's germline CDR1 is SGHRS and CDR2 YFSETQ. DNA for the CDR3: TGCGCCAGCAGCCGAGGCGGGCCGATCGAAAATTATGGCTACACCTTC. As protein: CASSRGGPIENYGYTF. The full variable domain, in which reference TRBV5-1 and TRBJ1-2 provide the parts outside the CDR3, is KAGVTQTPRYLIKTRGQQVTLSCSPISGHRSVSWYQQTPGQGLQFLFEYFSETQRNKGNFPGRFSGRQFSNSRSEMNVSTLELGDSALYLCASSRGGPIENYGYTFGSGTRLTVV.

The rearrangement links TRBV15 to TRBJ2-3, with 10 bases identical to TRBD2. The CDR3 length is 14 residues. Germline V lookup: CDR1 LNHNV, CDR2 YYDKDF (reference sequence). Trimming removed 8 bases from V and 0 bases from J; junction bases left unmatched: 2. The DNA for the CDR3 is TGTGCCACCGAAGCGGGAGGGAGCACAGATACGCAGTATTTT. Its protein is CATEAGGSTDTQYF. Using reference TRBV15 and TRBJ2-3 for the parts outside the CDR3, the full variable domain is DAMVIQNPRYQVTQFGKPVTLSCSQTLNHNVMYWYQQKSSQAPKLLFHYYDKDFNNEADTPDNFQSRRPNTSFCFLDIRSPGLGDTAMYLCATEAGGSTDTQYFGPGTRLTVL.

The chain recombines TRBV29-1 with TRBJ1-4; unclear D gene. Between the trimmed V and J ends, which lost 5 bases and 7 bases, there was a span of 8 bases. Germline CDR1 reads SQVTM; CDR2 reads ANQGSEA. This CDR3 has 11 residues. CDR3 DNA: TGCAGCGTTAATGTCGGTGAAAAACTGTTTTTT. Its translation: CSVNVGEKLFF.

This clone has only one observation. The DNA for the CDR3 is TGTGCCAGCAGCGGCGATCCGGGAACCCCACCGCGGGAGCAGTACTTC. It encodes CASSGDPGTPPREQYF. The chain uses TRBV9 and TRBJ2-7; D might be TRBD2 (5 bases). Per the germline V gene, CDR1 is SGDLS and CDR2 is YYNGEE. Trimming left V 3 bases short and J 7 bases short, with 23 bases between. The CDR3 is 16 amino acids.

This chain joins TRBV20-1 and TRBJ2-7; TRBD1 might be the D (5 bases). Germline CDR1 DFQATT, CDR2 SNEGSKA (reference sequence). V was trimmed by 5 bases and J by 6 bases, leaving 11 bases between them. The CDR3 spans 11 residues. The CDR3 DNA sequence: TGCAGTGCTCGACAGTTAGTCGAGCAGTACTTC. Amino acid sequence: CSARQLVEQYF.

The chain is built from TRBV10-1 and TRBJ2-7; no clear D. The CDR3 extends over 13 amino acids. Trimming stripped 8 bases from V and 5 bases from J, with 16 bases between. In germline, CDR1 is WNHNN, CDR2 SYGVQD (reference sequence). DNA for the CDR3: TGCGCCAGCTCGCATTCGGGTAGCCACGAGCAGTACTTC. Its translation: CASSHSGSHEQYF.

This sequence joins TRBV27 and TRBJ2-7, with 9 nucleotides matching TRBD2. The CDR3 loop spans 13 amino acids. V trimming: 9 bases; J trimming: 7 bases; junction bases outside the gene matches: 10. Per the germline V gene, CDR1 is MNHEY and CDR2 is SMNVEV (reference sequence). In nucleotides, the CDR3 is TGTGCCAGTAAGCTAGCGGGGCGGGGAGAGCAGTACTTC. Its translation: CASKLAGRGEQYF.

The chain links TRBV30 to TRBJ1-2; 10 bases fit TRBD1. This CDR3 is 15 amino acids long. Trimming cost V 6 bases and J 5 bases; bases outside gene matches: 12. Germline V gene data show CDR1 as GTSNPN and CDR2 as SVGIG (reference sequence). CDR3 residues: CACQPPGQGWYGYTF. CDR3 nucleotides: TGTGCCTGCCAGCCCCCGGGACAGGGGTGGTATGGCTACACCTTC.

The chain uses TRBV19 and TRBJ1-2; D remains unclear. V gave up 7 bases and J gave up 2 bases, with 14 bases separating them. Germline CDR1 and CDR2: LNHDA and SQIVND (reference sequence). This CDR3 is built from 14 residues. In DNA form, the CDR3 reads TGTGCCAGTAAAGACTTTGACGGGAACTATGGCTACACCTTC. Its protein is CASKDFDGNYGYTF. Together with reference TRBV19 and TRBJ1-2, the CDR3 gives the full variable domain: DGGITQSPKYLFRKEGQNVTLSCEQNLNHDAMYWYRQDPGQGLRLIYYSQIVNDFQKGDIAEGYSVSREKKESFPLTVTSAQKNPTAFYLCASKDFDGNYGYTFGSGTRLTVV.

The chain employs TRBV18 and TRBJ2-2; TRBD1 aligns across 7 bases. This CDR3 is built from 15 residues. The trim removed 2 bases at V and 3 bases at J, leaving 3 bases unmatched. Germline values: CDR1 KGHSH, CDR2 LQKENI. CDR3 sequence reads: CASSPRQGDTGELFF. The CDR3 nucleotides read TGTGCCAGCTCACCAAGACAGGGCGACACCGGGGAGCTGTTTTTT.

This clone was counted many times. The V gene is TRBV6-1, the J gene TRBJ2-6, with a weak D call TRBD1 (6 bases). This CDR3 region has 14 residues. The V end was cut by 2 bases, the J end by 8 bases, with 10 bases between. Per the germline V gene, CDR1 is MNHNS and CDR2 is SASEGT. CDR3 nucleotide sequence: TGTGCCAGCAGTGAATCGGACAGCTCCAACGTCCTGACTTTC. This sequence encodes CASSESDSSNVLTF.

The CDR3 nucleotides read TGCGCCAGCAGCTTGATAAGCGGGAGCCCCTACGAGCAGTACTTC. Translated: CASSLISGSPYEQYF. J is TRBJ2-7 and V is TRBV5-1, with 8 bases identical to TRBD2. With 1 base clipped from V and 2 bases from J, the junction kept 5 bases outside the gene matches. CDR1 and CDR2 (germline): SGHRS, YFSETQ. The CDR3 has 15 amino acids.

The chain links TRBV19 to TRBJ2-2; D unresolved. V was trimmed by 1 base and J by 2 bases, leaving 8 bases between them. The germline CDR1 and CDR2 sequences are LNHDA and SQIVND (reference sequence). This CDR3 is built from 15 residues. CDR3 nucleotides: TGTGCCAGTAGTATAGGGGAACCCAACACCGGGGAGCTGTTTTTT. It encodes CASSIGEPNTGELFF.

The CDR3 nucleotides read TGTGCCAGCACCGTTCGGGCGGGAGTCACCGGGGAGCTGTTTTTT. Translation gives CASTVRAGVTGELFF. The chain is built from TRBV28 and TRBJ2-2; 7 bases line up with TRBD2. Germline values: CDR1 MDHEN, CDR2 SYDVKM. The CDR3 covers 15 residues. The J segment lost 4 bases and the V segment lost 7 bases, leaving 9 bases of the junction unmatched.